The 25 T cell receptor beta chains presented below share a single source sample, sequenced in a study of technical replicates of blood from several donors (dated by TCRdb to 2015 to 2018). Libraries came from the immunoSEQ multiplex PCR assay. TCRdb re-hosts the immuneACCESS table, in-frame sequences only. Its copies lack some clones; in the studies checked, an unresolved V gene accounts for under half of them, and the cause for the rest is not known. In all, the sample holds 60,000 to 65,000 clones, and around 87% of those were seen once. The ten largest clones add up to around 5.5% of the sample. Sequenced: PBMCs. All receptors derive from a human donor in good health. Some clones in this sample may be carry-over from other donors' samples.

V gene TRBV12-2 combines with J gene TRBJ1-1. TRBV12-2 is designated a pseudogene. The CDR3 extends over 13 amino acids. The DNA of the CDR3 is TGTGCAAGTCGCTTAGAGGCAGCCCCGGAGGCTTTCTTT. Translated: CASRLEAAPEAFF.

The gene calls are TRBV7-2 and TRBJ2-5; 9 bases fit TRBD2. J was trimmed by 4 bases and V by 1 base; bases with no gene match: 7. This CDR3 region has 16 residues. Germline V gives CDR1 SGHTA, CDR2 FQGNSA. The DNA of the CDR3 is TGTGCCAGCAGCTTAGGGCCTAGCGGGGTGGGAGAGACCCAGTACTTC. This encodes CASSLGPSGVGETQYF.

The chain combines TRBV10-3 with TRBJ1-2; 12 bases agree with TRBD1. CDR1 ENHRY and CDR2 SYGVKD come from the germline V gene. This CDR3 has 17 residues. Unmatched junction bases numbered 9, after V lost 4 bases and J lost 3 bases. CDR3 DNA sequence: TGTGCCATCAGTGCCAACCCGGGACAGGGGGCCTACTATGGCTACACCTTC. Translation gives CAISANPGQGAYYGYTF.

The J gene is TRBJ2-5, the V gene TRBV30, with a weak D call TRBD2 (5 bases). The V end lost 0 bases, the J end lost 1 base, and 6 bases lay between the germline ends. This CDR3 contains 13 residues. Germline values: CDR1 GTSNPN, CDR2 SVGIG (reference sequence). CDR3 protein: CAWSVGSQETQYF. DNA for the CDR3: TGTGCCTGGAGTGTAGGGAGCCAAGAGACCCAGTACTTC.

The rearrangement uses TRBV15 and TRBJ2-5; D might be TRBD2 (5 bases). The germline V and J ends were trimmed by 7 bases and 9 bases, with 21 bases remaining between them. The germline CDR1 and CDR2 sequences are LNHNV and YYDKDF (reference sequence). The CDR3 runs 14 residues. The CDR3 spells CATTQFGGLRAQYF. CDR3 DNA sequence: TGTGCCACCACCCAATTCGGTGGTCTGAGGGCCCAGTACTTC.

This clone was seen more than once but under ten times. Here the CDR3 DNA reads TGTGCTAGTGCCCCTGTACCGCTATTCACCCTCCACTTT. Its protein is CASAPVPLFTLHF. The chain has TRBV12-5 and TRBJ1-6; D uncertain. The ends were cut back, 7 bases at V and 14 bases at J, with 18 bases in the middle. This CDR3 has 13 amino acids. In germline, CDR1 is LGHNT, CDR2 FRNRAP. Full variable domain (outside the CDR3, taken from reference TRBV12-5 and TRBJ1-6): DARVTQTPRHKVTEMGQEVTMRCQPILGHNTVFWYRQTMMQGLELLAYFRNRAPLDDSGMPKDRFSAEMPDATLATLKIQPSEPRDSAVYFCASAPVPLFTLHFGNGTRLTVT.

This rearrangement joins TRBV27 to TRBJ2-2; D may be TRBD1 (6 bases). V gave up 2 bases and J gave up 3 bases, with 22 bases separating them. The CDR3 runs to 19 residues. The V gene's germline CDR1 is MNHEY and CDR2 SMNVEV (reference sequence). The CDR3, as DNA: TGTGCCAGCAGTTTAAAGCAGGGGAGTCTAACGTGGGACACCGGGGAGCTGTTTTTT. This encodes CASSLKQGSLTWDTGELFF.

Only a few counts were recorded for this clone. This chain uses TRBV4-3 with TRBJ2-7; 10 bases are shared with TRBD2. Germline CDR1 is LGHNA and CDR2 is YSLEER. The CDR3 runs to 15 residues. The V and J ends lost 4 bases and 2 bases, in that order; junction bases with no gene match: 5. Here the CDR3 reads CASSRLAGETYEQYF. CDR3 sequence (DNA): TGCGCCAGCAGCCGGCTAGCGGGGGAAACCTACGAGCAGTACTTC.

This clone occurred a few times. The chain joins TRBV5-1 to TRBJ1-2, with unresolved D. Germline lookup yields CDR1 SGHRS and CDR2 YFSETQ. This CDR3 region has 13 residues. V lost 2 bases to trimming and J lost 6 bases, with 11 bases between them. The DNA for the CDR3 is TGCGCCAGCAGCTTAGTGCCCGGGGATGGCTACACCTTC. This gives the protein CASSLVPGDGYTF.

The chain recombines TRBV7-6 with TRBJ2-5; 10 bases line up with TRBD2. The CDR3 is made up of 16 amino acids. V was pared by 6 bases and J by 2 bases, with 9 bases of the junction left unmatched. Looked up from germline, CDR1 is SGHVS and CDR2 is FNYEAQ. In nucleotides, the CDR3 is TGTGCCAGCAGGGGATCAGGGACTAGCGTTCAAGAGACCCAGTACTTC. Encoded protein: CASRGSGTSVQETQYF.

The rearrangement links TRBV6-5 to TRBJ2-7; D is perhaps TRBD1 (6 bases). This CDR3 contains 15 residues. Germline V gene lookup returns CDR1 MNHEY and CDR2 SVGAGI. V lost 0 bases, J lost 2 bases, and 11 bases lay in between. CDR3 DNA sequence: TGTGCCAGCAGTTACTCTGGTCAGGGGCCCTACGAGCAGTACTTC. Encoded protein: CASSYSGQGPYEQYF.

This clone was seen just once. The genes are TRBV11-1 and TRBJ1-4; TRBD1 matches 10 bases. Unmatched junction bases numbered 5, after V lost 5 bases and J lost 8 bases. The CDR3 is 14 amino acids. CDR1 and CDR2 (germline): SGHAT, FQDESV (reference sequence). This chain's CDR3 is CASSDRGREEKLFF. In nucleotides, the CDR3 is TGTGCCAGCAGCGACAGGGGGCGAGAGGAAAAACTGTTTTTT.

The J gene is TRBJ2-7, the V gene TRBV7-8, with a possible D match to TRBD2 (6 bases). This CDR3 is built from 16 residues. CDR1 and CDR2 (germline): SGHVS, FQNEAQ. V was cut by 3 bases and J by 6 bases, with 21 bases left in between. The CDR3 protein is CASSFRSGGVAGEQYF. As DNA, the CDR3 is TGTGCCAGCAGCTTCCGGTCCGGGGGAGTTGCGGGCGAGCAGTACTTC.

The rearrangement links TRBV5-1 to TRBJ2-5; no clear D gene. Germline CDR1 and CDR2: SGHRS and YFSETQ. This CDR3 has 13 amino acids. The V end was cut by 3 bases, the J end by 5 bases, with 11 bases between. The CDR3 here is CASSSDRVETQYF. The CDR3 DNA reads TGCGCCAGCAGCTCAGACCGGGTGGAGACCCAGTACTTC.

V is TRBV15 and J is TRBJ2-1; 11 bases are shared with TRBD1. This CDR3 region has 14 residues. The germline V gene has CDR1 LNHNV and CDR2 YYDKDF (reference sequence). J lost 7 bases, V lost 4 bases, and 3 bases had no gene match. CDR3 residues: CATSTGTGGNEQFF. The CDR3 coding sequence is TGTGCCACCAGCACCGGGACAGGGGGTAATGAGCAGTTCTTC.

This clone was seen only once. J is TRBJ2-5 and V is TRBV5-6, with unresolved D. Trimming stripped 4 bases from V and 7 bases from J, with 14 bases between. This CDR3 comprises 13 residues. Per the germline V gene, CDR1 is SGHDT and CDR2 is YYEEEE. The CDR3 coding sequence is TGTGCCAGCAGCCCGCCTACTGTTGGGACCCAGTACTTC. It yields the protein CASSPPTVGTQYF.

This chain joins TRBV4-1 and TRBJ1-1, with 7 bases fitting TRBD1. CDR3 length: 12 residues. The ends lost 5 bases at V and 5 bases at J; junction bases unmatched: 2. Germline values: CDR1 MGHRA, CDR2 YSYEKL. This chain's CDR3 is CASSLQGTEAFF. As DNA, the CDR3 is TGCGCCAGCAGCTTACAGGGGACTGAAGCTTTCTTT.

This sequence joins TRBV7-2 and TRBJ2-7, with 7 positions matching TRBD2. The CDR3 is made up of 12 amino acids. CDR1 and CDR2 (germline): SGHTA, FQGNSA. V lost 3 bases to trimming and J lost 7 bases; unmatched junction nucleotides: 3. The CDR3 loop is CASSLSLAEQYF. In DNA form, the CDR3 reads TGTGCCAGCAGCTTGTCACTAGCGGAGCAGTACTTC.

The rearrangement links TRBV19 to TRBJ1-1, with D maybe TRBD1 (6 bases). Trimming shortened V by 1 base and J by 1 base, and 7 bases separated the two germline ends. Germline-derived CDR1 and CDR2 are LNHDA and SQIVND (reference sequence). The CDR3 consists of 14 residues. The CDR3 sequence: CASSIGGQNTEAFF. For the CDR3, the DNA is TGTGCCAGTAGTATAGGGGGACAGAACACTGAAGCTTTCTTT.

This clone was seen ten or more times. The chain joins TRBV27 to TRBJ2-7; TRBD1 matches at 7 bases. Germline trimming cut 5 bases from V and 2 bases from J; bases unmatched to any gene: 6. Germline V gene sequence: CDR1 MNHEY, CDR2 SMNVEV (reference sequence). The CDR3 totals 14 residues. The CDR3 DNA follows: TGTGCCAGCAGTGCGAGGGACAGTACCTACGAGCAGTACTTC. This translates into CASSARDSTYEQYF.

This sequence joins TRBV7-3 and TRBJ2-7; D uncertain. V lost 4 bases to trimming and J lost 3 bases, with 16 bases between them. Germline assignment: CDR1 SGHTA and CDR2 FQGTGA. The CDR3 runs to 15 residues. This CDR3 reads CASSSPPGLGYEQYF. The CDR3 nucleotides are TGTGCCAGCAGCTCGCCGCCGGGTCTAGGCTACGAGCAGTACTTC.

This clone was counted once. The CDR3 spells CASRPTSGAYEQYF. CDR3 sequence (DNA): TGTGCCAGCAGACCGACTAGCGGGGCCTACGAGCAGTACTTC. The rearrangement uses TRBV2 and TRBJ2-7, with 11 bases aligning to TRBD2. Germline lookup yields CDR1 SNHLY and CDR2 FYNNEI. Trimming cost V 6 bases and J 2 bases; bases outside gene matches: 3. CDR3 length: 14 residues. The full variable domain, completed using reference TRBV2 and TRBJ2-7, is EPEVTQTPSHQVTQMGQEVILRCVPISNHLYFYWYRQILGQKVEFLVSFYNNEISEKSEIFDDQFSVERPDGSNFTLKIRSTKLEDSAMYFCASRPTSGAYEQYFGPGTRLTVT.

V and J are TRBV5-6 and TRBJ2-7; 9 bases are shared with TRBD1. V lost 7 bases to trimming and J lost 6 bases; unmatched junction nucleotides: 11. Germline loops: CDR1 SGHDT, CDR2 YYEEEE. The CDR3 is 14 amino acids. The CDR3 region is CASHSGQGLREQYF. The CDR3 DNA sequence: TGTGCCAGCCATTCAGGACAGGGGCTCCGCGAGCAGTACTTC.

The chain joins TRBV11-2 to TRBJ1-4; 11 positions match TRBD1. This CDR3 spans 14 amino acids. J gave up 8 bases and V 5 bases, and 4 bases lay outside the gene matches. CDR1 is SGHAT and CDR2 is FQNNGV in the germline V gene. CDR3 in amino acids: CASSVDRGREKLFF. CDR3 DNA: TGTGCCAGCAGCGTGGACAGGGGGCGGGAAAAACTGTTTTTT.

The chain links TRBV5-8 to TRBJ2-3; TRBD1 matches 10 bases. CDR1 and CDR2 (germline): SGHTS, YDEGEE. The CDR3 is 15 residues long. Trimming took 2 bases from V and 5 from J; bases not matched to a gene: 5. The CDR3 here is CASSFRGQGRDTQYF. The CDR3 region has the DNA TGTGCCAGCAGCTTTAGGGGACAGGGGAGAGATACGCAGTATTTT.